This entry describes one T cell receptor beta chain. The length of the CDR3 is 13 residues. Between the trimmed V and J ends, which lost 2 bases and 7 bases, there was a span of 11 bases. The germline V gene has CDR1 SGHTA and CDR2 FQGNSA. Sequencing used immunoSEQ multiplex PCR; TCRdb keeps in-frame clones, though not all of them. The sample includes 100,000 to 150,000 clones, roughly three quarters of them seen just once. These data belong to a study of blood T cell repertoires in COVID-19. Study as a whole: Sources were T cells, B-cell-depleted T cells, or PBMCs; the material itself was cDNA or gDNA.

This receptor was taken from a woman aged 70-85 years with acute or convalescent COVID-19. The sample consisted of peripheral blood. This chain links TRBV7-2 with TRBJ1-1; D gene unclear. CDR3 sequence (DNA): TGTGCCAGCAGCTTAAATTTGCAGTTTGAAGCTTTCTTT. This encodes CASSLNLQFEAFF.